This TCR beta chain was recorded in a study of OX40 agonist ivuxolimab in advanced cancers. V was clipped by 5 bases and J by 6 bases; unmatched bases: 17. The germline gives CDR1 GTSNPN, CDR2 SVGIG (reference sequence). This CDR3 region has 16 residues. Here immunoSEQ multiplex PCR was the method, and the copy in TCRdb shows in-frame clones only, minus some. The sample records 120,000 or so clones, 93% being singletons. The TCR originated in an adult with an advanced solid tumor such as melanoma, head and neck, liver or kidney cancer. The input for sequencing was CD4+ or CD8+ T cells sorted from blood, taken in a trial of the OX40 agonist ivuxolimab. The J gene is TRBJ1-1, the V gene TRBV30, with TRBD1 matching over 8 bases. CDR3 DNA: TGTGCCTGGGGACCGGGACAGGTGATAAGGAGGGCTGAAGCTTTCTTT. The encoded protein is CAWGPGQVIRRAEAFF.